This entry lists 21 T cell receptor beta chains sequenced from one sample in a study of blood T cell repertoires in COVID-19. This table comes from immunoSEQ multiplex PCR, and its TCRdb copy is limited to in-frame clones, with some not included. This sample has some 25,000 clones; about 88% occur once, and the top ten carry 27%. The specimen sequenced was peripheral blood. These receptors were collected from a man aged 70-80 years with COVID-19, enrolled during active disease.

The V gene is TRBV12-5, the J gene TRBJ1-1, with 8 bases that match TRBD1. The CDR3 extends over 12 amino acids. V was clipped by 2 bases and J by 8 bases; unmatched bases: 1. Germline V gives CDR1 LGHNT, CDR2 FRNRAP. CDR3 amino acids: CASGLRTGEAFF. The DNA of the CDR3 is TGTGCTAGTGGTTTGCGGACAGGGGAAGCTTTCTTT.

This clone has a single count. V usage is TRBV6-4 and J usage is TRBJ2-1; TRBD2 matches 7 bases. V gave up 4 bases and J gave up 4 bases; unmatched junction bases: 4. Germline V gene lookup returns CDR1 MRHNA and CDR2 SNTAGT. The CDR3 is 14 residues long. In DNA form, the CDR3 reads TGTGCCAGCAGTGCCCTCGGGGGGTACAATGAGCAGTTCTTC. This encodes CASSALGGYNEQFF.

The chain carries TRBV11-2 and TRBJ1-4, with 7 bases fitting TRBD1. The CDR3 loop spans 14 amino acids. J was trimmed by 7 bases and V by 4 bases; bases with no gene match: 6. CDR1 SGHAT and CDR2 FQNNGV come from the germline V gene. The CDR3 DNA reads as TGTGCCAGCAGCTCAACAGGGGCCAGTGAAAAACTGTTTTTT. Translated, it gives CASSSTGASEKLFF.

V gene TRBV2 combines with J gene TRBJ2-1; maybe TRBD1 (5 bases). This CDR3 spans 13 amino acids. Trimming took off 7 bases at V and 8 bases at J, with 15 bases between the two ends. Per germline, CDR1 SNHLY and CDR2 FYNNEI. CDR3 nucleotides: TGTGCCAGCAAGAGACTCGTCAGGGATGAGCAGTTCTTC. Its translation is CASKRLVRDEQFF.

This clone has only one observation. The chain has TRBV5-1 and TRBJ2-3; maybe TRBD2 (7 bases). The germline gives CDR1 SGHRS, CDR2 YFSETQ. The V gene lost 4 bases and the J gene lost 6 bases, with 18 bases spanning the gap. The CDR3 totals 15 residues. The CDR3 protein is CASSRGAGESDTQYF. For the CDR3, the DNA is TGCGCCAGCAGCCGGGGGGCGGGAGAATCGGATACGCAGTATTTT.

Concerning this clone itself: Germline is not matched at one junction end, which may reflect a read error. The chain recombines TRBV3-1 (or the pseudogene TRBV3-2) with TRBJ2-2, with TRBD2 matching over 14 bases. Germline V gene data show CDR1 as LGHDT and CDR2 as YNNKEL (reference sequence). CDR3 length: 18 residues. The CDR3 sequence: CARSLPRLAGGPIGELFF. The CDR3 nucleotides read TGTGCCCGCAGCCTCCCCAGACTAGCGGGGGGGCCGATCGGGGAGCTGTTTTTT.

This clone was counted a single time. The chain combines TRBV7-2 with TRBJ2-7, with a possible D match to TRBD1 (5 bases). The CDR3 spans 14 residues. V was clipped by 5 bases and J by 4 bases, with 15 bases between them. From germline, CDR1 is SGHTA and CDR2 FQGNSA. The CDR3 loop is CASSPRQTTYEQYF. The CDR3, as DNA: TGTGCCAGCAGCCCAAGACAGACGACGTACGAGCAGTACTTC.

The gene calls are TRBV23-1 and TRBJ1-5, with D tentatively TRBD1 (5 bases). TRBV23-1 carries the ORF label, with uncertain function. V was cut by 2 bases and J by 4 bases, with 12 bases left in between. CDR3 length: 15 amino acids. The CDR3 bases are TGCGCCAGCAGTCAAGGCCGCAGGGTTAATCAGCCCCAGCATTTT. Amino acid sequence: CASSQGRRVNQPQHF.

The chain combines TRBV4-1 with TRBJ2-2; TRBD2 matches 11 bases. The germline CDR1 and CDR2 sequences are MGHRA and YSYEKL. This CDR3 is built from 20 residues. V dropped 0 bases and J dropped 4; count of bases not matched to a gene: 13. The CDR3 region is CASSQEPSGGLSGTTGELFF. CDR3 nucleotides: TGCGCCAGCAGCCAAGAGCCTAGCGGGGGGCTTTCGGGCACCACCGGGGAGCTGTTTTTT.

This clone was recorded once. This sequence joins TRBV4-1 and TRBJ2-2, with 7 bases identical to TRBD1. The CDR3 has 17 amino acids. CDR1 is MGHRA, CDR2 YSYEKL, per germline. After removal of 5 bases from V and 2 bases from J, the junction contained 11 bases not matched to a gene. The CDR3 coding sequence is TGCGCCAGCAGCTGGATTCCCGGGACAGTTAACACCGGGGAGCTGTTTTTT. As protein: CASSWIPGTVNTGELFF.

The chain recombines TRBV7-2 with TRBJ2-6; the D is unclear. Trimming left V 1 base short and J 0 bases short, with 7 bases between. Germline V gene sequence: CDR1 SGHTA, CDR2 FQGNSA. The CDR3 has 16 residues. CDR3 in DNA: TGTGCCAGCAGCTTAGTTTCGAGCTCTGGGGCCAACGTCCTGACTTTC. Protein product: CASSLVSSSGANVLTF.

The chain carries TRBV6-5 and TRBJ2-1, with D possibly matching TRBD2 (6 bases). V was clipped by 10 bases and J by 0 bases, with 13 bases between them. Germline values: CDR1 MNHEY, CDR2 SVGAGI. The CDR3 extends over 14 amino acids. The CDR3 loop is CATSNGGSYNEQFF. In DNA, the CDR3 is TGTGCCACCAGCAACGGGGGCTCCTACAATGAGCAGTTCTTC.

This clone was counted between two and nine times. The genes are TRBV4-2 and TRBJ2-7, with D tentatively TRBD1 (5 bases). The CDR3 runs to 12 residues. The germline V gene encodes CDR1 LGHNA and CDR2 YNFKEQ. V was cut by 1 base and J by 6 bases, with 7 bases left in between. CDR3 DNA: TGTGCCAGCAGCCAAGGGGGCGCCGAGCAGTACTTC. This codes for CASSQGGAEQYF.

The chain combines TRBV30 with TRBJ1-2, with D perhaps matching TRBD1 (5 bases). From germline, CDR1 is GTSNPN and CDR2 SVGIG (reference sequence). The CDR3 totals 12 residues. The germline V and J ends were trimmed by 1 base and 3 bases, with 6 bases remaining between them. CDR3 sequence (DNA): TGTGCCTGGAGTGCGGGGGACTATGGCTACACCTTC. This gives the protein CAWSAGDYGYTF.

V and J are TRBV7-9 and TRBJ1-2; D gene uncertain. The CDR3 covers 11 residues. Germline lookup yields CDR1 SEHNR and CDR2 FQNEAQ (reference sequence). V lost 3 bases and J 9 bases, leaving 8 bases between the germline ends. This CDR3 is CASSFGRSYTF. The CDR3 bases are TGTGCCAGCAGCTTTGGCAGAAGCTACACCTTC.

The CDR3 DNA is TGTGCCAGCAGCTTAGGGCTTGGACAGGATGGGTATGGCTACACCTTC. This gives the protein CASSLGLGQDGYGYTF. V is TRBV7-2 and J is TRBJ1-2, with 7 nucleotides matching TRBD1. Trimming removed 1 base from V and 5 bases from J; junction bases left unmatched: 10. The CDR3 contains 16 residues. The germline gives CDR1 SGHTA, CDR2 FQGNSA.

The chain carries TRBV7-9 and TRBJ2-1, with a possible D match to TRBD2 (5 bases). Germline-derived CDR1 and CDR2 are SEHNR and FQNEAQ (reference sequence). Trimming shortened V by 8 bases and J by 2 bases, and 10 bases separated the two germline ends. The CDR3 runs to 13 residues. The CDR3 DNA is TGTGCCAGCGGAGGTTCTCCCTACAATGAGCAGTTCTTC. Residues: CASGGSPYNEQFF. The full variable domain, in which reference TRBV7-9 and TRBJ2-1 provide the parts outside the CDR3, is DTGVSQNPRHKITKRGQNVTFRCDPISEHNRLYWYRQTLGQGPEFLTYFQNEAQLEKSRLLSDRFSAERPKGSFSTLEIQRTEQGDSAMYLCASGGSPYNEQFFGPGTRLTVL.

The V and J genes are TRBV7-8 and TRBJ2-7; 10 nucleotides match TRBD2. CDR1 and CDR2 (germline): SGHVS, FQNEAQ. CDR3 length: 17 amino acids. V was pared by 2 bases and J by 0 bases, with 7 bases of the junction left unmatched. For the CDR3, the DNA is TGTGCCAGCAGCTTAATAGCGGGGGGCCCTAGCTCCTACGAGCAGTACTTC. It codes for CASSLIAGGPSSYEQYF.

The CDR3 spells CASSFRDEQYF. For the CDR3, the DNA is TGTGCCAGCAGCTTCCGGGACGAGCAGTACTTC. The chain recombines TRBV7-8 with TRBJ2-7; D gene unclear. The CDR3 spans 11 residues. The V gene's germline CDR1 is SGHVS and CDR2 FQNEAQ. With 3 bases removed from V and 5 bases from J, the gap between germline ends came to 5 bases. Complete variable domain (other parts from reference TRBV7-8 and TRBJ2-7): GAGVSQSPRYKVAKRGQDVALRCDPISGHVSLFWYQQALGQGPEFLTYFQNEAQLDKSGLPSDRFFAERPEGSVSTLKIQRTQQEDSAVYLCASSFRDEQYFGPGTRLTVT.

CDR3 amino acids: CASSYLLTATTYEQYF. CDR3 DNA sequence: TGTGCCAGCAGTTACCTCCTGACAGCGACCACCTACGAGCAGTACTTC. The chain is built from TRBV6-6 and TRBJ2-7; D is possibly TRBD1 (5 bases). The germline gives CDR1 MNHNY, CDR2 SVGAGI (reference sequence). The germline V and J ends were trimmed by 2 bases and 2 bases, with 16 bases remaining between them. The CDR3 is 16 residues long.

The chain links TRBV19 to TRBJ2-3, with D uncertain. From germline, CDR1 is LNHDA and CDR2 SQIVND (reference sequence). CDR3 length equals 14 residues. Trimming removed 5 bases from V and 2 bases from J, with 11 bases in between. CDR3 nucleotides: TGTGCCAGTAGTCGTCTAGTCATCACAGATACGCAGTATTTT. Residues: CASSRLVITDTQYF.